These 20 T cell receptor beta chains were all obtained from the same sample, sequenced in a study of identical twins. TCRdb re-called the 5' RACE reads with MiXCR, one entry per CDR3 protein. This table holds around 480,000 distinct CDR3 sequences, approximately 15% found once. These data also formed part of another study, on yellow fever vaccine responses in identical twins.

The source material was CD4+ T cells sorted from blood. The origin of the receptors is a woman aged 18-29 years in good health.

In nucleotides, the CDR3 is TGTGCCATCAGTACCAGCGGGGGGTCTTACAATGAGCAGTTCTTC. It translates to CAISTSGGSYNEQFF. The gene calls are TRBV10-3 and TRBJ2-1; 9 nucleotides line up with TRBD2. CDR3 length: 15 amino acids. V trimming: 5 bases; J trimming: 4 bases; junction bases outside the gene matches: 6. The germline V gene encodes CDR1 ENHRY and CDR2 SYGVKD.

This clonotype was recorded a few times. The V and J genes are TRBV13 and TRBJ2-3, with unresolved D. V lost 2 bases to trimming and J lost 6 bases, with 6 bases between them. This CDR3 has 12 amino acids. CDR1 and CDR2 from the germline V gene are PRHDT and FYEKMQ (reference sequence). The CDR3 region is CASSLWPDTQYF. In DNA, the CDR3 is TGTGCCAGCAGCTTATGGCCTGATACGCAGTATTTT.

The chain is built from TRBV29-1 and TRBJ2-1; D is undetermined. This CDR3 has 11 residues. Trimming cost V 7 bases and J 4 bases, with 8 bases left between them. CDR1 and CDR2 (germline): SQVTM, ANQGSEA. CDR3 bases: TGCAGCGCCGAGCTGTACAATGAGCAGTTCTTC. This codes for CSAELYNEQFF.

The CDR3 loop is CASSPDGSPYSYEQYF. Written as DNA, the CDR3 is TGCGCCAGCAGCCCGGACGGGAGCCCTTACTCCTACGAGCAGTACTTC. The chain is built from TRBV5-1 and TRBJ2-7; the D gene is possibly TRBD2 (6 bases). Germline CDR1 SGHRS, CDR2 YFSETQ. The CDR3 covers 16 residues. V dropped 4 bases and J dropped 0 bases, with 17 bases sitting between them.

This clonotype came up a few times. J is TRBJ2-7 and V is TRBV6-1; D is unresolved. Between the trimmed V and J ends, which lost 5 bases and 1 base, there was a span of 12 bases. Per the germline V gene, CDR1 is MNHNS and CDR2 is SASEGT. CDR3 length: 14 residues. The chain's CDR3 is CASSQRMQSYEQYF. The CDR3 DNA sequence: TGTGCCAGCAGTCAGAGGATGCAGTCCTACGAGCAGTACTTC.

The CDR3 loop reads CASSQAGGEQFF. The CDR3 nucleotides are TGTGCCAGCAGCCAAGCAGGCGGTGAGCAGTTCTTC. The chain combines TRBV3-1 with TRBJ2-1; unclear D gene. The CDR3 sequence is 12 residues long. The ends were cut back, 1 base at V and 9 bases at J, with 7 bases in the middle. Germline V lookup: CDR1 LGHDT, CDR2 YNNKEL (reference sequence).

In this sample, this clonotype turned up many times. V gene TRBV5-1 combines with J gene TRBJ2-2; no firm D call. Per the germline V gene, CDR1 is SGHRS and CDR2 is YFSETQ. V gave up 0 bases and J gave up 6 bases, with 9 bases separating them. CDR3 length: 14 amino acids. CDR3 in DNA: TGCGCCAGCAGCTTGGCCGGGCCCCCCGGGGAGCTGTTTTTT. As protein: CASSLAGPPGELFF.

CDR3: CASSSSREAGELFF. The CDR3 nucleotides read TGTGCCAGCAGCAGTTCTAGGGAAGCCGGGGAGCTGTTTTTT. The J gene is TRBJ2-2, the V gene TRBV7-3; no clear D gene. The CDR3 totals 14 residues. Looked up from germline, CDR1 is SGHTA and CDR2 is FQGTGA. Trimming stripped 5 bases from V and 6 bases from J, with 13 bases between. The full variable domain, in which reference TRBV7-3 and TRBJ2-2 provide the parts outside the CDR3, is GAGVSQTPSNKVTEKGKYVELRCDPISGHTALYWYRQSLGQGPEFLIYFQGTGAADDSGLPNDRFFAVRPEGSVSTLKIQRTERGDSAVYLCASSSSREAGELFFGEGSRLTVL.

V gene TRBV6-8 combines with J gene TRBJ2-2, with 8 bases lining up with TRBD1. Germline CDR1 is MNHGY and CDR2 is SAAAGT. After removal of 5 bases from V and 6 bases from J, the junction contained 5 bases not matched to a gene. This CDR3 spans 14 amino acids. The CDR3 is CASSNRGTAGELFF. The CDR3 nucleotides are TGTGCCAGCAGTAACAGGGGGACCGCCGGGGAGCTGTTTTTT.

This chain joins TRBV20-1 and TRBJ2-4; the D gene is possibly TRBD1 (7 bases). CDR1 and CDR2 from the germline V gene are DFQATT and SNEGSKA (reference sequence). The CDR3 sequence is 11 residues long. The ends were cut back, 1 base at V and 14 bases at J, with 12 bases in the middle. The CDR3 DNA reads as TGCAGTGCTAGAGGCGGGACAGTGGAGTACTTC. Translated, it gives CSARGGTVEYF.

This clonotype was recorded a few times. This chain uses TRBV5-1 with TRBJ2-3; TRBD2 agrees at 7 bases. CDR1 SGHRS and CDR2 YFSETQ come from the germline V gene. V dropped 1 base and J dropped 2; count of bases not matched to a gene: 7. The CDR3 has 16 residues. The chain's CDR3 is CASSLSPSGNTDTQYF. The CDR3 DNA follows: TGCGCCAGCAGCTTGTCTCCTAGCGGAAACACAGATACGCAGTATTTT.

The V gene is TRBV7-9, the J gene TRBJ2-1, with D possibly being TRBD1 or TRBD2 (7 bases each). Germline CDR1 is SEHNR and CDR2 is FQNEAQ (reference sequence). V was cut by 4 bases and J by 7 bases, with 11 bases left in between. There are 13 residues in the CDR3. The CDR3 nucleotides read TGTGCCAGCAGCTCCCAGGGGGGGAATGAGCAGTTCTTC. It yields the protein CASSSQGGNEQFF. Variable domain in full (rest from reference TRBV7-9 and TRBJ2-1): DTGVSQNPRHKITKRGQNVTFRCDPISEHNRLYWYRQTLGQGPEFLTYFQNEAQLEKSRLLSDRFSAERPKGSFSTLEIQRTEQGDSAMYLCASSSQGGNEQFFGPGTRLTVL.

The chain carries TRBV12-3 or TRBV12-4 and TRBJ2-1; 13 bases align to TRBD2. This CDR3 is 13 amino acids long. After removal of 6 bases from V and 16 bases from J, the junction contained 9 bases not matched to a gene. CDR3 nucleotide sequence: TGTGCCAGCAGCTCAGGACTAGCGGGAGAAAAATTCTTC. It translates to CASSSGLAGEKFF.

The chain couples TRBV12-3 or TRBV12-4 to TRBJ1-5; 8 bases fit TRBD1. The CDR3 extends over 16 amino acids. With 2 bases clipped from V and 6 bases from J, the junction kept 9 bases outside the gene matches. In DNA, the CDR3 is TGTGCCAGCAGTTTACAGTTTGGACAGGGTCCTCAGCCCCAGCATTTT. This sequence encodes CASSLQFGQGPQPQHF.

The chain carries TRBV30 and TRBJ2-7, with a weak D call TRBD1 (6 bases). V was trimmed by 5 bases and J by 0 bases, leaving 20 bases between them. CDR1 and CDR2 from the germline V gene are GTSNPN and SVGIG (reference sequence). CDR3 length equals 16 residues. CDR3 in amino acids: CAWAPLRQVGSYEQYF. The CDR3 DNA sequence: TGTGCCTGGGCCCCCCTAAGACAGGTGGGCTCCTACGAGCAGTACTTC. The full variable domain, with the rest looked up from reference TRBV30 and TRBJ2-7, is SQTIHQWPATLVQPVGSPLSLECTVEGTSNPNLYWYRQAAGRGLQLLFYSVGIGQISSEVPQNLSASRPQDRQFILSSKKLLLSDSGFYLCAWAPLRQVGSYEQYFGPGTRLTVT.

This clonotype was found many times. The chain uses TRBV10-3 and TRBJ1-2; no reliable D call. From germline, CDR1 is ENHRY and CDR2 SYGVKD. V was shortened by 3 bases and J by 7 bases, with 18 bases between the two germline ends. The CDR3 runs to 15 residues. CDR3 residues: CAISDALTGVGGYTF. The CDR3 DNA follows: TGTGCCATCAGTGATGCCCTTACCGGGGTCGGTGGCTACACCTTC.

This clonotype showed up many times. V and J are TRBV5-1 and TRBJ2-5; 9 bases agree with TRBD2. Losses at the gene ends were 0 bases for V and 4 bases for J; bases not matched to a gene: 10. CDR1 is SGHRS, CDR2 YFSETQ, per germline. CDR3 size: 17 residues. Here the CDR3 DNA reads TGCGCCAGCAGCTTGGCCGTTAGCGGGAGATCAAGAGAGACCCAGTACTTC. It yields the protein CASSLAVSGRSRETQYF.

This clonotype was counted at least ten times. The chain uses TRBV12-3 or TRBV12-4 and TRBJ2-3; D unclear. The CDR3 extends over 14 amino acids. The V and J ends lost 7 bases and 2 bases respectively, with 13 bases between them. The DNA for the CDR3 is TGTGCCAGCAACTGGGCCGGGCCCACAGATACGCAGTATTTT. It yields the protein CASNWAGPTDTQYF.

In this sample, this clonotype turned up a few times. The CDR3 reads CASSPLPSGPNTGELFF. Here the CDR3 DNA reads TGTGCCAGCAGTCCCCTCCCTAGCGGGCCGAACACCGGGGAGCTGTTTTTT. The rearrangement joins TRBV9 to TRBJ2-2, with 8 bases fitting TRBD2. CDR3 size: 17 residues. Germline-derived CDR1 and CDR2 are SGDLS and YYNGEE. V shed 5 bases, J shed 0 bases, and the junction held 9 bases outside the gene matches. The full variable domain, its missing parts supplied by reference TRBV9 and TRBJ2-2, is DSGVTQTPKHLITATGQRVTLRCSPRSGDLSVYWYQQSLDQGLQFLIQYYNGEERAKGNILERFSAQQFPDLHSELNLSSLELGDSALYFCASSPLPSGPNTGELFFGEGSRLTVL.

This clonotype was seen only a few times. This rearrangement joins TRBV28 to TRBJ1-1; D is unclear. The CDR3 is made up of 14 amino acids. CDR1 is MDHEN and CDR2 is SYDVKM in the germline V gene. V gave up 3 bases and J gave up 0 bases, with 8 bases separating them. For the CDR3, the DNA is TGTGCCAGCAGTTTCCCTCTCCTGAACACTGAAGCTTTCTTT. It codes for CASSFPLLNTEAFF.